This T cell receptor beta chain was sequenced in a study of T-cell reconstitution after alpha-beta-depleted transplantation in children. Whole-study findings and limits: When one year had passed after transplant, most T-cell counts and diversity came from newly produced T cells.

It was with unique molecular identifiers that the TCRbeta library was prepared. TCRdb ran MiXCR on the PCR reads and lists one entry per CDR3 protein. The data contain around 490,000 distinct CDR3 sequences, approximately 10% of them singletons. The V and J ends lost 0 bases and 6 bases respectively, with 6 bases between them. CDR1 is LGHDT and CDR2 is YNNKEL in the germline V gene (reference sequence). The CDR3 has 13 residues. As regards this clonotype: Antigen specificity is unknown.

V gene TRBV3-1 combines with J gene TRBJ2-1; no clear D. The sample was PBMCs, mostly from graft donor cells, taken 180 days after TCRalphabeta/CD19-depleted stem cell transplant. The source is a female patient between 2 and 15 years old who had a stem cell transplant for aplastic anemia, so the T cells may come from the graft donor. DNA of the CDR3: TGTGCCAGCAGCCAAGATCGCGTCAATGAGCAGTTCTTC. Protein product: CASSQDRVNEQFF.